This T cell receptor (beta chain) came from a study of T cell responses to AZD1222 COVID-19 vaccine. Study-wide results and caveats: Among AZD1222 vaccinees, only six or seven were seropositive at baseline. The repertoires were collected only after the peak T cell response.

TCRdb's table, derived via immunoSEQ multiplex PCR, lists solely in-frame clones and lacks some. The data contain approximately 110,000 clones, about 87% of them singletons. For this clone: The antigen is undetermined.

There are 13 residues in the CDR3. Trimming pared 4 bases from V and 4 bases from J, leaving 10 bases between. Germline assignment: CDR1 SNHLY and CDR2 FYNNEI. The clonotype originates from an adult in good health. The sample was peripheral blood, taken on day 0 of AZD1222 vaccination. The chain employs TRBV2 and TRBJ1-1, with D unclear. CDR3 region: CASSVGESTEAFF. CDR3 DNA sequence: TGTGCCAGCAGTGTCGGGGAAAGCACTGAAGCTTTCTTT.